Listed below are T cell receptor beta chains from one sample, sequenced in a study of memory CD4+ T cells and cytomegalovirus serostatus. Here immunoSEQ multiplex PCR was the method, and the copy in TCRdb shows in-frame clones only, minus some. The sample includes around 45,000 clones, 77% of them seen just once. The sample taken for sequencing was memory CD4+ T cells from blood. The receptors come from an adult in good health and CMV-seronegative. Each CDR3 is given with its conserved first and last residue. The order of the fields is clone size, V gene, J gene, D gene, CDR3 DNA, CDR3 protein. A D gene is named only where the DNA matches it firmly. Clone size is given for some rows only: seen once, a few or many times, or a class if the clone is expanded.

>.|TRBV5-5|TRBJ2-2|.
TGTGCCAGCAGCTTGGTGGCAGGCACCGGGGAGCTGTTTTTT
CASSLVAGTGELFF
>.|TRBV5-1|TRBJ2-5|TRBD1
TGCGCCAGCAGCTCGGACAGGGGTGAGACCCAGTACTTC
CASSSDRGETQYF
>.|TRBV27|TRBJ1-1|.
TGTGCCAGCAGTTTATTGGTACCTCGGGTCGCGGATCCCCCTGAAGCTTTCTTT
CASSLLVPRVADPPEAFF
>.|TRBV5-6|TRBJ1-2|.
TGTGCCAGCAGCCCCGACAGACGGAACTATGGCTACACCTTC
CASSPDRRNYGYTF
>.|TRBV5-6|TRBJ2-7|TRBD1
TGTGCCAGCAGCTACGGACAGGGACACGAGCAGTACTTC
CASSYGQGHEQYF
>.|TRBV6-1|TRBJ2-1|TRBD2
TGTGCCAGCAGTGAAGGGACTAGCGGGTTTTCCTACAATGAGCAGTTCTTC
CASSEGTSGFSYNEQFF
>.|TRBV27|TRBJ2-7|TRBD2
TGTGCCAGCAGTTTAGGGTTGGGGCGGGGGAGCTCCTACGAGCAGTACTTC
CASSLGLGRGSSYEQYF
>.|TRBV7-3|TRBJ2-7|TRBD2
TGTGCCAGCAGCCTGGGGGGGAAGCAGTACTTC
CASSLGGKQYF
>.|TRBV4-1|TRBJ2-3|TRBD1
TGCGCCAGCAGCCAAGTTCCCGATACAGGGGGCACAGATACGCAGTATTTT
CASSQVPDTGGTDTQYF
>.|TRBV7-8|TRBJ1-2|TRBD1
TGTGCCAGCAGCATGACGGGGACAGGGGGTACCTATGGCTACACCTTC
CASSMTGTGGTYGYTF
>few|TRBV9|TRBJ1-5|.
TGTGCCAGCAACCAAGGAGGGTTCGACCAGCCCCAGCATTTT
CASNQGGFDQPQHF
>.|TRBV6-1|TRBJ1-1|.
TGTGCCAGCAGCCGCATGGCTGAAGCTTTCTTT
CASSRMAEAFF
>.|TRBV5-1|TRBJ2-3|TRBD1
TGCGCCAGCAGCTCGCCAGGGACAGACACAGATACGCAGTATTTT
CASSSPGTDTDTQYF
>few|TRBV19|TRBJ2-1|TRBD2
TGTGCCAGTAGCTTTCTAGCGGGAGTCTGGGATGAGCAGTTCTTC
CASSFLAGVWDEQFF
>.|TRBV5-5|TRBJ1-4|.
TGTGCCAGCAGCTTTGTCTTGGGTCAGGGAGGTGAAAAACTGTTTTTT
CASSFVLGQGGEKLFF
>.|TRBV19|TRBJ2-3|.
TGTGCCAGTAAGGACCGTGGTACGGATACGCAGTATTTT
CASKDRGTDTQYF
>.|TRBV5-6|TRBJ2-6|.
TGTGCCAGCAGCCGGGTGGGTGGTGGGGCCAACGTCCTGACTTTC
CASSRVGGGANVLTF
>.|TRBV19|TRBJ1-6|.
TGTGCCAGTAGCGCGAATTCACCCCTCCACTTT
CASSANSPLHF
>.|TRBV14|TRBJ1-2|.
TGTGCCAGCAGCCAGGGCGTCTACAGGGTAGGAGAGGGCTACACCTTC
CASSQGVYRVGEGYTF
>.|TRBV29-1|TRBJ1-2|.
TGCAGCGTTGAAGGACACGTAAGCAACTATGGCTACACCTTC
CSVEGHVSNYGYTF
>few|TRBV6-1|TRBJ2-3|.
TGTGCCAGCAGCGCCCTACAGGGATCAGATACGACGCAGTATTTT
CASSALQGSDTTQYF
>.|TRBV5-6|TRBJ1-2|.
TGTGCCAGCAGCTTCAACCCCACAGGGCTCTATGGCTACACCTTC
CASSFNPTGLYGYTF
>.|TRBV5-4|TRBJ2-5|TRBD2
TGTGCCAGCAGCTGGACGCGGGGGGGAGCAGAGACCCAGTACTTC
CASSWTRGGAETQYF
>.|TRBV5-1|TRBJ1-2|TRBD1
TGCGCCAGCAGCTTGGGCTTCCGGGACAGAGACTATGGCTACACCTTC
CASSLGFRDRDYGYTF
>once|TRBV28|TRBJ1-2|.
TGTGCCAGCAGTGCCCGGGACATTCGATTCTATGGCTACACCTTC
CASSARDIRFYGYTF
>.|TRBV5-1|TRBJ2-3|TRBD2
TGCGCCAGCAGCTCCCTAGCGGGGTCGGATACGCAGTATTTT
CASSSLAGSDTQYF
>.|TRBV19|TRBJ1-1|TRBD1
TGTGCCAGTAGACGGACAGGGGGAAGACGGTTCACTGAAGCTTTCTTT
CASRRTGGRRFTEAFF
>.|TRBV5-1|TRBJ2-3|.
TGCGCCAGCAGCTTGCCCTTACGCGGGGGCCTAAGCACAGATACGCAGTATTTT
CASSLPLRGGLSTDTQYF
>once|TRBV7-2|TRBJ1-2|.
TGTGCCAGCAGCTTAGCAGGTCGGGGCTACACCTTC
CASSLAGRGYTF
>.|TRBV9|TRBJ1-3|.
TGTGCCAGCAGTCTCAGCTTTCCTGGAAACACCATATATTTT
CASSLSFPGNTIYF
>once|TRBV10-3|TRBJ2-5|.
TGTGCCATCAGTGAGTTCCGGGACCAACAAGAGACCCAGTACTTC
CAISEFRDQQETQYF
>.|TRBV30|TRBJ2-3|TRBD1
TGTGCCTGGAGTCAAACGCAGGGGGATCGGGTTACGCAGTATTTT
CAWSQTQGDRVTQYF
>few|TRBV19|TRBJ2-5|.
TGTGCCAGTAGTTCCCTAGCGAGCCAAGAGACCCAGTACTTC
CASSSLASQETQYF
>.|TRBV11-2|TRBJ1-2|.
TGTGCCAGCAGCCCAGGCCTACGGGGGAGCTATGGCTACACCTTC
CASSPGLRGSYGYTF
>once|TRBV7-9|TRBJ2-5|TRBD1
TGTGCCAGCAGCCACAGGGGATTTGGCGCGTCGGAGACCCAGTACTTC
CASSHRGFGASETQYF
>.|TRBV5-1|TRBJ1-5|.
TGCGCCAGCAGCTTGGTCCCGGACCAGCCCCAGCATTTT
CASSLVPDQPQHF
>.|TRBV11-2|TRBJ2-1|.
TGTGCCAGCAGCTTAATGGGTCCGGACAATGAGCAGTTCTTC
CASSLMGPDNEQFF
>few|TRBV30|TRBJ2-7|.
TGTGCCTGGATCAGTGAGGGCGGCTCCTACGAGCAGTACTTC
CAWISEGGSYEQYF
>.|TRBV7-8|TRBJ1-6|.
TGTGCCAGCAGCTCCACCTCCAGGGAATTATATAATTCACCCCTCCACTTT
CASSSTSRELYNSPLHF
>few|TRBV4-2|TRBJ1-1|.
TGTGCCAGCAGCCAAGAATTGGGAGGGGACTCTGAAGCTTTCTTT
CASSQELGGDSEAFF